This T cell receptor beta chain was observed in a study of shared clonotypes between healthy human individuals. Profiling relied on immunoSEQ multiplex PCR, and the TCRdb table lists in-frame clones only, not all of them. The sample carries about 2.5 million clones, 85% to 95% recorded once. The CDR3 extends over 15 amino acids. V was clipped by 4 bases and J by 2 bases; unmatched bases: 8. Germline loops: CDR1 SGHNT, CDR2 YYREEE (reference sequence). Study-level results: Large depth notwithstanding, sorted-subset sequencing proved incomplete by rarefaction. The study found approximately 5% of naive CD4 clonotypes shared across a few donors.

On this clone: The antigen is unknown.

The rearrangement links TRBV5-4 to TRBJ1-1; 7 bases agree with TRBD1. Sequencing used naive CD4+ T cells from PBMCs. The sample's subset: CD45RA+ positively selected. The sequence derives from a man between 18 and 29 years old in good health. Some clones in this sample may be carry-over from other donors' samples. The CDR3 sequence: CASSRQGGGNTEAFF. The CDR3 coding sequence is TGTGCCAGCAGCCGGCAGGGGGGGGGCAACACTGAAGCTTTCTTT.